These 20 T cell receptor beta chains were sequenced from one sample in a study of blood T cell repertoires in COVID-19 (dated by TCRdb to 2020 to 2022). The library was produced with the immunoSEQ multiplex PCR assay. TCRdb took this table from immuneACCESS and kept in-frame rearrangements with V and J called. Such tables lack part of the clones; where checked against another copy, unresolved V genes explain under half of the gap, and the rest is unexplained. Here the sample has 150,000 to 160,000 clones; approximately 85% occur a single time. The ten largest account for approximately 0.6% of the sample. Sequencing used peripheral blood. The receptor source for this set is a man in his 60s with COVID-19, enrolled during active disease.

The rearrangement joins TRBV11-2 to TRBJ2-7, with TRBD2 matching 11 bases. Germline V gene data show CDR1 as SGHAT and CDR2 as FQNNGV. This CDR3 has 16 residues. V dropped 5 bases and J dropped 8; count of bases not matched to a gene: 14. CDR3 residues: CASSPRGLLAGGKQYF. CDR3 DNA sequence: TGTGCCAGCAGCCCCCGGGGGTTGCTAGCGGGAGGAAAGCAGTACTTC.

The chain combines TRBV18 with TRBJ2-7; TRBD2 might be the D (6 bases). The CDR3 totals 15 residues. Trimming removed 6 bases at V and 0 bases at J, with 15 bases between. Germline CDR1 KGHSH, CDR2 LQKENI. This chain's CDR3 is CASSRSGVSSYEQYF. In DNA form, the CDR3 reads TGTGCCAGCTCTCGTAGCGGAGTTAGCTCCTACGAGCAGTACTTC.

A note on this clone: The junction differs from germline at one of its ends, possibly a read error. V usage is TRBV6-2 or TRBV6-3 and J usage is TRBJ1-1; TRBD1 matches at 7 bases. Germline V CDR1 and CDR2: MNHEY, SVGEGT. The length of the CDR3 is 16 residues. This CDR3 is CASSDSQGGRGTEAFF. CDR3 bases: TGTGCCAGCAGTGACTCCCAGGGGGGTCGGGGCACTGAAGCTTTCTTT.

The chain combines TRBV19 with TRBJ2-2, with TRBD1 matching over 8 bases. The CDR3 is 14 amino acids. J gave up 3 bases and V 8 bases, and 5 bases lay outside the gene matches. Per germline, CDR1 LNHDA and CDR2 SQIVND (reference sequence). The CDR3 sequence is CASVDRGHTGELFF. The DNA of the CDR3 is TGTGCCAGTGTCGACAGGGGACACACCGGGGAGCTGTTTTTT.

CDR3 protein: CASSLWAGSNNSPLHF. The CDR3 region has the DNA TGTGCCAGCAGTTTATGGGCAGGTTCTAATAATTCACCCCTCCACTTT. The genes are TRBV28 and TRBJ1-6; D ambiguous. CDR1 and CDR2 from the germline V gene are MDHEN and SYDVKM. V was cut by 0 bases and J by 5 bases, with 11 bases left in between. CDR3 size: 16 residues.

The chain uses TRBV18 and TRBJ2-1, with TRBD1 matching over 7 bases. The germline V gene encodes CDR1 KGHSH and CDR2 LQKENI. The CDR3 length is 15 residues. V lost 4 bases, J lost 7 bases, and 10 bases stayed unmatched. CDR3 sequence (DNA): TGTGCCAGCTCACTTACATACGGGACAGTGAATGAGCAGTTCTTC. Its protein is CASSLTYGTVNEQFF.

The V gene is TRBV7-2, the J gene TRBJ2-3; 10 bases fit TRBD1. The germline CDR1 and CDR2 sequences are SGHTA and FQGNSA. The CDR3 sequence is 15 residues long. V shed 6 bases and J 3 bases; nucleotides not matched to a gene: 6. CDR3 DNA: TGTGCCAGCAGATTGCCGGGACAGGGGACAGATACGCAGTATTTT. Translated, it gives CASRLPGQGTDTQYF.

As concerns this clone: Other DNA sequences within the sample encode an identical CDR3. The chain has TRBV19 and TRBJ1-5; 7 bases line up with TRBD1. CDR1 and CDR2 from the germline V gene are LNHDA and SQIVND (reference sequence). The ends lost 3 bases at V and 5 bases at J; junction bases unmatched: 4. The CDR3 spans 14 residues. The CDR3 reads CASSIWTGDQPQHF. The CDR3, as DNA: TGTGCCAGTAGTATCTGGACAGGCGATCAGCCCCAGCATTTT.

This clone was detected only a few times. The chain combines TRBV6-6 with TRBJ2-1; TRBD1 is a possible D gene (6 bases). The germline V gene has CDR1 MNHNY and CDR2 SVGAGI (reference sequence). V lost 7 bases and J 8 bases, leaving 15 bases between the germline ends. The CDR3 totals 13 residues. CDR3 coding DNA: TGTGCCAGCACTAGGGGGAGTCTGGATGAGCAGTTCTTC. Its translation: CASTRGSLDEQFF.

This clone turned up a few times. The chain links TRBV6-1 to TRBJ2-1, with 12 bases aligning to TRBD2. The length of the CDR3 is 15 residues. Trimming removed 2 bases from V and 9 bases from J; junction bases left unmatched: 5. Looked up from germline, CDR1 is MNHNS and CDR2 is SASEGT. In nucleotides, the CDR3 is TGTGCCAGCAGTGAATCTAGCGGGAGGGCCATTGAGCAGTTCTTC. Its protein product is CASSESSGRAIEQFF.

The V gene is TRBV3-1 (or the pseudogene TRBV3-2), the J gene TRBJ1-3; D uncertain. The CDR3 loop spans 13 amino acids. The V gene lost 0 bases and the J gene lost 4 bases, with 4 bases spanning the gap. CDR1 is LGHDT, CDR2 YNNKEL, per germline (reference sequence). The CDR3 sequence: CASSQESGNTIYF. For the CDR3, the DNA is TGTGCCAGCAGCCAAGAGTCAGGAAACACCATATATTTT.

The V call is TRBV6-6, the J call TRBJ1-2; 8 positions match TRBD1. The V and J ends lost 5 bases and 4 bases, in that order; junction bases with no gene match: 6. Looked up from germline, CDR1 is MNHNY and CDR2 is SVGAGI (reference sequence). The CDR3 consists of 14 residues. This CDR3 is CASSRTGFFYGYTF. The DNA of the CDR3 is TGTGCCAGCAGTCGGACAGGGTTTTTCTATGGCTACACCTTC.

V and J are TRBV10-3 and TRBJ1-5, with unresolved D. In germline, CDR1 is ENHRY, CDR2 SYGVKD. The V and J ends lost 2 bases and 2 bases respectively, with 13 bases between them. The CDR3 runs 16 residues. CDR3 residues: CAISETEAGGNQPQHF. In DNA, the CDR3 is TGTGCCATCAGTGAGACGGAGGCAGGAGGCAATCAGCCCCAGCATTTT.

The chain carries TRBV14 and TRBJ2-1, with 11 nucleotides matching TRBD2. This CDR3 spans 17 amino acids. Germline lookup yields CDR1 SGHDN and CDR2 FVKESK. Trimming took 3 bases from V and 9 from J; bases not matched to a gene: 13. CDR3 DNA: TGTGCCAGCAGCCACCCTTCCCCACTAGCGGGAGTGTCTGAGCAGTTCTTC. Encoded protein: CASSHPSPLAGVSEQFF.

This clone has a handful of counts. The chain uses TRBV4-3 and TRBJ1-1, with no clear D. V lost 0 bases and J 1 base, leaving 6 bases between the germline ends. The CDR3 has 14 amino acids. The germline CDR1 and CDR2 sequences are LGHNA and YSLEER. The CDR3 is CASSQDIWNTEAFF. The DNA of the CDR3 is TGCGCCAGCAGCCAAGATATCTGGAACACTGAAGCTTTCTTT.

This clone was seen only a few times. The CDR3 DNA follows: TGTGCCAGCAGCAGCGGGACAGGGGGAAGTAATGAAAAACTGTTTTTT. This codes for CASSSGTGGSNEKLFF. The chain joins TRBV13 to TRBJ1-4, with 11 bases that match TRBD1. The CDR3 is 16 residues long. The V segment lost 5 bases and the J segment 4 bases; nucleotides outside the gene matches: 6. CDR1 is PRHDT, CDR2 FYEKMQ, per germline (reference sequence).

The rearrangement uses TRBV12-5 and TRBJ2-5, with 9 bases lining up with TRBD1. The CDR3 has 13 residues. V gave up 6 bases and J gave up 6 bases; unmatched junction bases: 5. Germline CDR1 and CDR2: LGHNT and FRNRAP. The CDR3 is CASGKDRGQTQYF. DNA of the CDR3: TGTGCTAGTGGCAAGGACAGGGGTCAGACCCAGTACTTC.

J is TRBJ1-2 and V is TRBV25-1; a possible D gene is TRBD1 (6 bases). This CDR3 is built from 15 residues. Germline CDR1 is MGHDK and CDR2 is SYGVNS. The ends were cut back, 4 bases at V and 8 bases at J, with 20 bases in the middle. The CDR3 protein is CASSAAQGRRGGYTF. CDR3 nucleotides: TGTGCCAGCAGTGCCGCACAGGGTAGAAGGGGAGGCTACACCTTC.

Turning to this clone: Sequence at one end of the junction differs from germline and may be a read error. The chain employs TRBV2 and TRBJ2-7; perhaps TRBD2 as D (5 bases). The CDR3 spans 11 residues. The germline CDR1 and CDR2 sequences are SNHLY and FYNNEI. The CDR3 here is CASSEIGLSGF. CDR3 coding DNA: TGTGCCAGCAGTGAAATAGGACTCTCGGGCTTC.

CDR3: CASSLGASGRGHAETQYF. CDR3 sequence (DNA): TGTGCCAGCAGCTTGGGAGCTAGCGGGAGGGGTCATGCAGAGACCCAGTACTTC. V usage is TRBV5-6 and J usage is TRBJ2-5; the match to TRBD2 covers 12 bases. V lost 0 bases and J lost 4; bases outside the gene matches: 10. Germline-derived CDR1 and CDR2 are SGHDT and YYEEEE. The CDR3 is made up of 18 amino acids.